The 16 T cell receptor beta chains in this list originate from one sample, sequenced in a study of OX40 agonist ivuxolimab in advanced cancers. Clones were read by immunoSEQ multiplex PCR, and TCRdb kept only the in-frame ones, dropping some. The table lists fewer than 85,000 clones, approximately 84% of them singletons. The sequencing here drew on CD4+ or CD8+ T cells sorted from blood, taken in a trial of the OX40 agonist ivuxolimab. The receptors shown here come from an adult with an advanced solid tumor such as melanoma, head and neck, liver or kidney cancer.

This rearrangement joins TRBV7-9 to TRBJ1-1; 8 bases match TRBD1. Germline V gene lookup returns CDR1 SEHNR and CDR2 FQNEAQ (reference sequence). This CDR3 contains 14 residues. Trimming took 3 bases from V and 4 from J; bases not matched to a gene: 4. For the CDR3, the DNA is TGTGCCAGCAGCTTGGGACAGGTTGGCACTGAAGCTTTCTTT. Its translation: CASSLGQVGTEAFF.

This clone has just a few counts. The gene calls are TRBV7-6 and TRBJ1-1; D possibly corresponds to TRBD1 (6 bases). This CDR3 region has 18 residues. Germline V lookup: CDR1 SGHVS, CDR2 FNYEAQ. Trimming took off 2 bases at V and 1 base at J, with 20 bases between the two ends. The CDR3 region is CASSLSLRGASANTEAFF. CDR3 bases: TGTGCCAGCAGCTTATCCTTAAGGGGGGCCTCTGCGAACACTGAAGCTTTCTTT.

The sample holds one count of this clone. This chain uses TRBV7-9 with TRBJ2-5; 9 bases fit TRBD1. Trimming removed 3 bases from V and 2 bases from J; junction bases left unmatched: 1. The germline gives CDR1 SEHNR, CDR2 FQNEAQ (reference sequence). The CDR3 totals 14 residues. The CDR3 DNA reads as TGTGCCAGCAGCTTGACAGGGGGTCAAGAGACCCAGTACTTC. Translated, it gives CASSLTGGQETQYF.

This chain connects TRBV5-7 to TRBJ2-5; 7 nucleotides match TRBD2. TRBV5-7 is noted as an ORF with a role that remains uncertain. The V and J ends lost 7 bases and 5 bases, in that order; junction bases with no gene match: 8. The CDR3 is 13 residues long. The CDR3 DNA is TGTGCCAGCCCCGGGGGGACGTCGGAGACCCAGTACTTC. This gives the protein CASPGGTSETQYF.

This chain connects TRBV7-2 to TRBJ1-5, with D tentatively TRBD1 (6 bases). Germline loops: CDR1 SGHTA, CDR2 FQGNSA. V lost 2 bases and J lost 7, with 12 bases in between. There are 14 residues in the CDR3. CDR3 residues: CASSLWGAEQPQHF. CDR3 sequence (DNA): TGTGCCAGCAGCTTATGGGGGGCCGAGCAGCCCCAGCATTTT. The variable domain in full, completed from reference TRBV7-2 and TRBJ1-5, reads GAGVSQSPSNKVTEKGKDVELRCDPISGHTALYWYRQSLGQGLEFLIYFQGNSAPDKSGLPSDRFSAERTGGSVSTLTIQRTQQEDSAVYLCASSLWGAEQPQHFGDGTRLSIL.

This sequence joins TRBV4-3 and TRBJ2-7; a weak D match, TRBD2 (5 bases). The V end lost 1 base, the J end lost 5 bases, and 9 bases lay between the germline ends. Germline-derived CDR1 and CDR2 are LGHNA and YSLEER. The CDR3 sequence is 13 residues long. The CDR3 here is CASSQGAGNEQYF. The CDR3 DNA reads as TGCGCCAGCAGCCAAGGCGCGGGTAACGAGCAGTACTTC.

This clone has only a few counts. This sequence joins TRBV5-4 and TRBJ1-2; D is ambiguous. Germline V gene sequence: CDR1 SGHNT, CDR2 YYREEE (reference sequence). CDR3 length: 12 amino acids. Trimming pared 1 base from V and 7 bases from J, leaving 8 bases between. The CDR3 sequence is CASSLNRVGYTF. Here the CDR3 DNA reads TGTGCCAGCAGCTTGAATAGGGTTGGCTACACCTTC.

The chain uses TRBV5-4 and TRBJ2-1, with D possibly being TRBD2 (6 bases). The germline V gene has CDR1 SGHNT and CDR2 YYREEE (reference sequence). This CDR3 is 15 amino acids long. The V and J ends lost 4 bases and 0 bases respectively, with 11 bases between them. As DNA, the CDR3 is TGTGCCAGCAGCCCGGGGGTTAGCTCCTACAATGAGCAGTTCTTC. Translation gives CASSPGVSSYNEQFF.

The chain employs TRBV4-2 and TRBJ1-3; D perhaps matches TRBD1 (5 bases). This CDR3 has 17 residues. CDR1 LGHNA and CDR2 YNFKEQ come from the germline V gene. The V gene lost 0 bases and the J gene lost 0 bases, with 12 bases spanning the gap. CDR3 in amino acids: CASSQERGGSSGNTIYF. The DNA of the CDR3 is TGTGCCAGCAGCCAAGAACGCGGGGGAAGCTCTGGAAACACCATATATTTT.

This sequence joins TRBV19 and TRBJ2-5, with 15 bases identical to TRBD2. The CDR3 loop spans 16 amino acids. The junction had 6 bases not matched to a gene; V was cut back by 5 bases and J by 5 bases. Per germline, CDR1 LNHDA and CDR2 SQIVND (reference sequence). Here the CDR3 reads CASSPGTSGGWETQYF. In DNA form, the CDR3 reads TGTGCCAGTAGTCCCGGGACTAGCGGGGGGTGGGAGACCCAGTACTTC.

The rearrangement joins TRBV6-5 to TRBJ1-1, with D possibly TRBD1 on 5 matching bases. Trimming left V 2 bases short and J 5 bases short, with 12 bases between. Germline V gene data show CDR1 as MNHEY and CDR2 as SVGAGI. The CDR3 contains 14 residues. CDR3 nucleotides: TGTGCCAGCAGTTACGGGGCCGAAGGAACTGAAGCTTTCTTT. This translates into CASSYGAEGTEAFF.

V gene TRBV6-5 combines with J gene TRBJ1-6; possibly TRBD1 for D (5 bases). The CDR3 totals 14 residues. Deletions cut 4 bases from V and 7 bases from J, with 11 bases between. Germline-derived CDR1 and CDR2 are MNHEY and SVGAGI. The CDR3 DNA reads TGTGCCAGCAGTTTAGGCAGGGAGAATTCACCCCTCCACTTT. Protein: CASSLGRENSPLHF.

The chain joins TRBV4-1 to TRBJ2-1; 9 bases line up with TRBD2. This CDR3 comprises 16 residues. Germline-derived CDR1 and CDR2 are MGHRA and YSYEKL. With 0 bases clipped from V and 9 bases from J, the junction kept 9 bases outside the gene matches. Here the CDR3 reads CASSQDLRGGPSEQFF. The CDR3 DNA is TGCGCCAGCAGCCAAGATTTGCGGGGGGGCCCCAGTGAGCAGTTCTTC.

In nucleotides, the CDR3 is TGTGCCAGCAGCCCATGGCGAGGGGGCTCCTACAATGAGCAGTTCTTC. Protein sequence: CASSPWRGGSYNEQFF. The chain employs TRBV14 and TRBJ2-1; perhaps TRBD1 as D (6 bases). Trimming stripped 4 bases from V and 0 bases from J, with 13 bases between. This CDR3 is 16 amino acids long. CDR1 and CDR2 (germline): SGHDN, FVKESK.

This clone has more than one count but fewer than ten. The J gene is TRBJ1-1, the V gene TRBV14; possible D gene TRBD1, 5 bases. The CDR3 runs to 15 residues. V lost 3 bases, J lost 5 bases, and 16 bases lay in between. Germline loops: CDR1 SGHDN, CDR2 FVKESK. Here the CDR3 DNA reads TGTGCCAGCAGCCAGCTGGGACCTAAGGGTACTGAAGCTTTCTTT. This encodes CASSQLGPKGTEAFF.

The chain links TRBV5-1 to TRBJ1-6; D unresolved. The CDR3 extends over 13 amino acids. The V end lost 2 bases, the J end lost 7 bases, and 7 bases lay between the germline ends. In germline, CDR1 is SGHRS, CDR2 YFSETQ. The chain's CDR3 is CASSFRENSPLHF. The CDR3 region has the DNA TGCGCCAGCAGCTTTCGAGAGAATTCACCCCTCCACTTT.